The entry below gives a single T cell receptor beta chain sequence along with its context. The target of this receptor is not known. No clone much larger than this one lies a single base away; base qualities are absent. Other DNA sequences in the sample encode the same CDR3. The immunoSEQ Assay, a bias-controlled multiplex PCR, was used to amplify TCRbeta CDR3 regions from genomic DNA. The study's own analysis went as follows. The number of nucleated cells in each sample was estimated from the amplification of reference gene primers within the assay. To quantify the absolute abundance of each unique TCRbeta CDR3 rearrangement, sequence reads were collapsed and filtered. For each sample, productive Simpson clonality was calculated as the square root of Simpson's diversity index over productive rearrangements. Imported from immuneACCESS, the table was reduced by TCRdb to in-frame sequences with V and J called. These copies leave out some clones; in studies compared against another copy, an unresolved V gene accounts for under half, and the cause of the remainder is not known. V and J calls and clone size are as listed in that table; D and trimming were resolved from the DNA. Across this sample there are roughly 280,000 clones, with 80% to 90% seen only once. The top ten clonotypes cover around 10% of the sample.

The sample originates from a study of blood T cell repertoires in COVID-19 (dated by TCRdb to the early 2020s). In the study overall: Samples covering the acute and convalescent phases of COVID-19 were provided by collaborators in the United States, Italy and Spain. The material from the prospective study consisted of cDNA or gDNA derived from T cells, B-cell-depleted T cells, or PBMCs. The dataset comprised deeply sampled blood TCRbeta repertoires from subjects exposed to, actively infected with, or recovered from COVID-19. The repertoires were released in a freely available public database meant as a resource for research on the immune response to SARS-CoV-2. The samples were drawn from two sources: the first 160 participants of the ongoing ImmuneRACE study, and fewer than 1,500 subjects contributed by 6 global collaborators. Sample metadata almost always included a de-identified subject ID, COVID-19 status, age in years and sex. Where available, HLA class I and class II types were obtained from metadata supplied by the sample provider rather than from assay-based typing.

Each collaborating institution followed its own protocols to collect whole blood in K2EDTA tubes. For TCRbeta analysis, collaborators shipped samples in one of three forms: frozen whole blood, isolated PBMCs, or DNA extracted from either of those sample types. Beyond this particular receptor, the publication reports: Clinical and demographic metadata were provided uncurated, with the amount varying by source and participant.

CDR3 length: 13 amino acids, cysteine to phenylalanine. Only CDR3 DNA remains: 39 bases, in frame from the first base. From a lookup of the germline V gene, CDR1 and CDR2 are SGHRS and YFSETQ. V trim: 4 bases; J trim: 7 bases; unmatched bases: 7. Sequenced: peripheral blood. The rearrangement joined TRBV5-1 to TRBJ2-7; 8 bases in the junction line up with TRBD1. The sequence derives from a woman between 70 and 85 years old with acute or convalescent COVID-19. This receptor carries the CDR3 CASSRTDRGEQYF. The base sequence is TGCGCCAGCAGCCGAACTGACAGGGGAGAGCAGTACTTC.